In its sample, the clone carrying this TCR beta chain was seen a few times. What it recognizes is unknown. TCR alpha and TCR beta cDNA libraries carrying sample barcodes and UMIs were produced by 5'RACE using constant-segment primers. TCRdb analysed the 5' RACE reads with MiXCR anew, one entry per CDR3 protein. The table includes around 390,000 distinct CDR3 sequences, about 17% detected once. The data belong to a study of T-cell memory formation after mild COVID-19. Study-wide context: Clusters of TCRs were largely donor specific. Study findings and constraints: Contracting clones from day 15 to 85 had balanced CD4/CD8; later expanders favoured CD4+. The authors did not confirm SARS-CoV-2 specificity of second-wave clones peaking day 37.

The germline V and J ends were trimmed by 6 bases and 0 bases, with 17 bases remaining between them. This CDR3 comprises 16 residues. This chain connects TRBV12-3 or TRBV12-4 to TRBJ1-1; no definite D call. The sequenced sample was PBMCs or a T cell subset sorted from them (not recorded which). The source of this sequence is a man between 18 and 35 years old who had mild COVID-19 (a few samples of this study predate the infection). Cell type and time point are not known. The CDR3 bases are TGTGCCAGCAGCCGCCGGGTTGGCTCTCTGAACACTGAAGCTTTCTTT. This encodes CASSRRVGSLNTEAFF.